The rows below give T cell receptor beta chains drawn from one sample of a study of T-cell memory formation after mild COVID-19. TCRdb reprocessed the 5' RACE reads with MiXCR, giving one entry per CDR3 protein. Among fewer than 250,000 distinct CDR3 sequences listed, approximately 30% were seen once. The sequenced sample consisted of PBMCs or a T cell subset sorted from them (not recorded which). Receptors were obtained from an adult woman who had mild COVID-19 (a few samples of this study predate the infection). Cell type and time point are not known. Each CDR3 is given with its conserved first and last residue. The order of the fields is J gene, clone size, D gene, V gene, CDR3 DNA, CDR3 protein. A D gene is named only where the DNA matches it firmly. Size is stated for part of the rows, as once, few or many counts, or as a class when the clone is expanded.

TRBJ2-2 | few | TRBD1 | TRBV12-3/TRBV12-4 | TGTGCCAGCAGTTTTAGGGGGCTCATCGGGGAGCTGTTTTTT | CASSFRGLIGELFF
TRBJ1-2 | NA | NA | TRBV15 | TGTGCCACCAGCGGACAAACGGCTACAGCCTCGGCCTTC | CATSGQTATASAF
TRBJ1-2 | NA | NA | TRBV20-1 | TGCAGTGCTCCCCGCCCGGGGAGCTATGGCTACACCTTC | CSAPRPGSYGYTF
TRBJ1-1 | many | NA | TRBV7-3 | TGTGCCAGCAGCTTACAGGAGAACACTGAAGCTTTCTTT | CASSLQENTEAFF
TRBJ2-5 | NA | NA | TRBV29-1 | TGCAGCGTTGAAGAGGACGGGAGCAGGGCTTGGGAGACCCAGTACTTC | CSVEEDGSRAWETQYF
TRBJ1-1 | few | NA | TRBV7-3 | TGTGCCAGCAGCTTAACAATAAACACTGAAGCTTTCTTT | CASSLTINTEAFF
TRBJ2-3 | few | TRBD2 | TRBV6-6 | TGTGCCAGCAGTTTCGCCTTAAGGACTAGCGGAGAGATCACAGATACGCAGTATTTT | CASSFALRTSGEITDTQYF
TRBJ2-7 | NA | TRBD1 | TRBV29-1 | TGCAGCGTTACCGGACAGGGGACCTCGTACGAGCAGTACTTC | CSVTGQGTSYEQYF
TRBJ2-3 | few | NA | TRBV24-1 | TGTGCCACCAGTGACCCCCCGAGGGGGGGGGAGAATACGCAGTATTTT | CATSDPPRGGENTQYF
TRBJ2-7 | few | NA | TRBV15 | TGTGCCACCAGCAGAGAACCGGGACACCTCGAGCAGTACTTC | CATSREPGHLEQYF